Listed below are T cell receptor beta chains from one sample, sequenced in a study of CD8 T cells in ankylosing spondylitis. TCRdb independently ran MiXCR on the 5' RACE reads; one entry per CDR3 protein. Here the sample spans about 300,000 distinct CDR3 sequences, more than 9% being singletons. The sequencing input was blood, either unsorted or a sorted T cell fraction (not recorded which). The receptor source for this set is a female donor with ankylosing spondylitis or in good health (not recorded which). CDR3s include the opening cysteine and the closing phenylalanine or tryptophan. Each record gives: J gene, V gene, D gene, clone size, CDR3 length, CDR3 DNA, CDR3 protein. The D gene is left open where the match is weak. Not all rows give a size; the values are once, few, many and, for expanded clones, a class.

TRBJ1-4,TRBV7-2,NA,few,15,TGTGCCAGCAGTCCCGGGAGGGTTCGGAATGAAAAACTGTTTTTT,CASSPGRVRNEKLFF
TRBJ1-2,TRBV7-2,TRBD1,NA,15,TGTGCCAGCAGCTTGGGACAGGGCCTGGCCTATGGCTACACCTTC,CASSLGQGLAYGYTF
TRBJ2-1,TRBV4-1,TRBD1,NA,15,TGCGCCAGCAGCCCCGAGCAGGGGGCGCGGAATGAGCAGTTCTTC,CASSPEQGARNEQFF
TRBJ2-1,TRBV20-1,TRBD2,many,18,TGCAGTGCTAGAGGCCCTATCTCGACTAGCGGGCATCATAATGAGCAGTTCTTC,CSARGPISTSGHHNEQFF
TRBJ2-3,TRBV12-3/TRBV12-4,NA,few,15,TGTGCCAGCAGTTTGAAGGGGAGTGGGGCGGATACGCAGTATTTT,CASSLKGSGADTQYF
TRBJ1-2,TRBV12-3/TRBV12-4,NA,few,14,TGTGCCAGCAGTTTTAGGCGGGGCTCGGGTGGCTACACCTTC,CASSFRRGSGGYTF
TRBJ1-5,TRBV27,TRBD1,many,12,TGTGCCAGCAGTCCACCTAGGGGGCCCAAGCATTTT,CASSPPRGPKHF
TRBJ1-2,TRBV12-3/TRBV12-4,NA,NA,13,TGTGCCAGCAGTTTAGGGGGGGCTGAGGGCTACACCTTC,CASSLGGAEGYTF
TRBJ2-5,TRBV5-1,NA,many,17,TGCGCCAGCAGCTATTTCGACAGGCCTGGGGGAATCGAGACCCAGTACTTC,CASSYFDRPGGIETQYF
TRBJ1-5,TRBV20-1,NA,many,12,TGCAGTGCTGAAGTTAGCAATCAGCCCCAGCATTTT,CSAEVSNQPQHF
TRBJ2-4,TRBV30,NA,NA,12,TGTGCCTGGAAGGTCTCCGGGGACATTCAGTACTTC,CAWKVSGDIQYF
TRBJ1-1,TRBV18,NA,many,15,TGTGCCAGCTCACCACCGGTCAGGGCGGGGACTGAAGCTTTCTTT,CASSPPVRAGTEAFF
TRBJ2-5,TRBV5-1,TRBD2,many,17,TGCGCCAGCAGCATCCTGGGCGGGAGGACGCGAGAAGAGACCCAGTACTTC,CASSILGGRTREETQYF
TRBJ1-2,TRBV7-2,NA,many,14,TGTGCCAGCACCCCACCCCGGTCCAACTATGGCTACACCTTC,CASTPPRSNYGYTF
TRBJ1-2,TRBV5-5,NA,NA,18,TGTGCCAGCAGCTTGGGGGCAGGGTCGGGCTTCCTAGGGTATGGCTACACCTTC,CASSLGAGSGFLGYGYTF
TRBJ2-3,TRBV29-1,NA,few,11,TGCAGCGTTGTCCTGGGAGATACGCAGTATTTT,CSVVLGDTQYF
TRBJ1-3,TRBV28,NA,many,15,TGTGCCAGCAGTTTAGTTAGGTCCTCTGGAAACACCATATATTTT,CASSLVRSSGNTIYF
TRBJ2-7,TRBV28,NA,many,14,TGTGCCAGCAGTCCTAAAACCGGGACCCCGGAGCAGTACTTC,CASSPKTGTPEQYF
TRBJ2-3,TRBV5-1,TRBD2,many,16,TGCGCCAGCAGCTTGAGGGCTAGCGGAGGGACAGATACGCAGTATTTT,CASSLRASGGTDTQYF
TRBJ2-2,TRBV5-1,TRBD2,NA,15,TGCGCCAGCAGGGGTCTTCCTAGCGGCCCCGGGGAGCTGTTTTTT,CASRGLPSGPGELFF
TRBJ1-1,TRBV12-3/TRBV12-4,NA,NA,14,TGTGCCAGCAGTTTTAGCAGGTCGAACACTGAAGCTTTCTTT,CASSFSRSNTEAFF
TRBJ2-3,TRBV7-3,TRBD2,many,18,TGTGCCAGCAGCTTAAATCCTTCGCTAGCGGGGGGTCTCGGTACGCAGTATTTT,CASSLNPSLAGGLGTQYF
TRBJ2-1,TRBV15,NA,few,17,TGTGCCACCAGCAGAGATCCCGGCGCTAGCTCCTACAATGAGCAGTTCTTC,CATSRDPGASSYNEQFF
TRBJ1-1,TRBV29-1,NA,many,14,TGCAGCGTTTATAGGAGGACAGCGAACACTGAAGCTTTCTTT,CSVYRRTANTEAFF
TRBJ1-2,TRBV20-1,NA,many,11,TGCAGTGCTAATTCCGACTATGGCTACACCTTC,CSANSDYGYTF
TRBJ2-7,TRBV5-5,TRBD2,few,14,TGTGCCAGTCGTGGGACTAGCGGAGTATACGAGCAGTACTTC,CASRGTSGVYEQYF
TRBJ2-3,TRBV20-1,TRBD2,NA,18,TGCAGTGCTAGCCACATAACCATAGCGGGGGAAATCACAGATACGCAGTATTTT,CSASHITIAGEITDTQYF
TRBJ2-3,TRBV5-5,TRBD2,many,15,TGTGCCAGCAGCTCCGTAGCGGGATGGACAGATACGCAGTATTTT,CASSSVAGWTDTQYF
TRBJ2-7,TRBV12-3/TRBV12-4,TRBD1,many,15,TGTGCCAGCAGAACGCCCGGGACAGGGAGCTACGAGCAGTACTTC,CASRTPGTGSYEQYF
TRBJ1-1,TRBV6-1,TRBD1,many,15,TGTGCCAGCAGTCCGCGACAGGGGCGGGACACTGAAGCTTTCTTT,CASSPRQGRDTEAFF
TRBJ2-3,TRBV29-1,NA,many,14,TGCAGCTTTATGGGCAGGGGAAATACAGATACGCAGTATTTT,CSFMGRGNTDTQYF
TRBJ2-7,TRBV20-1,TRBD1,NA,14,TGCAGTGGTGGGGAGGAGACAGGGGCCTACGAGCAGTACTTC,CSGGEETGAYEQYF
TRBJ2-5,TRBV20-1,NA,NA,13,TGCAGTGCTAGACTAGCAGTTAGGAAGACCCAGTACTTC,CSARLAVRKTQYF
TRBJ1-6,TRBV25-1,NA,few,14,TGTGCCAGCGGACGCTCCTCCTATAATTCACCCCTCCACTTT,CASGRSSYNSPLHF
TRBJ2-3,TRBV20-1,NA,many,12,TGCAGTGGAGAAACTAGCACAGATACGCAGTATTTT,CSGETSTDTQYF
TRBJ2-3,TRBV5-6,TRBD2,NA,15,TGTGCCAGCAGCTTGCGGACTAGCGGGCCAGATACGCAGTATTTT,CASSLRTSGPDTQYF
TRBJ2-7,TRBV6-2/TRBV6-3,NA,many,12,TGTGCCAGCAGTGCCCAGGGTTACGAGCAGTACTTC,CASSAQGYEQYF
TRBJ2-7,TRBV5-1,TRBD2,NA,14,TGCGCCAGCAGTGATAGCGGGGGAGGTTACGAGCAGTACTTC,CASSDSGGGYEQYF
TRBJ2-7,TRBV13,NA,NA,16,TGTGCCAGCAGTTTTCCCCAGGGGGGGATGGCCCACGAGCAGTACTTC,CASSFPQGGMAHEQYF
TRBJ1-2,TRBV5-1,TRBD1,many,13,TGCGCCAGCAGAGACAGGGTTAGCTATGGCTACACCTTC,CASRDRVSYGYTF
TRBJ1-6,TRBV6-2/TRBV6-3,TRBD1,many,12,TGTGCCACCGGACAGGATAATTCACCCCTCCACTTT,CATGQDNSPLHF
TRBJ1-2,TRBV5-6,NA,many,12,TGTGCCAGCAGCTTGGGAGGGGATGGCTACACCTTC,CASSLGGDGYTF
TRBJ2-1,TRBV20-1,TRBD2,many,16,TGCAGTGCTACACAAAGACTAGCGGGAGGGAACAATGAGCAGTTCTTC,CSATQRLAGGNNEQFF
TRBJ2-1,TRBV5-1,TRBD1,many,16,TGCGCCAGCAGCTCCGTAGGACAGGGGAGTGATCTTAAGCAGTTCTTC,CASSSVGQGSDLKQFF
TRBJ2-1,TRBV5-5,TRBD2,few,18,TGTGCCAGCAGCTCCCATCCTCTCGAGTCTAGCGGCGACAATGAGCAGTTCTTC,CASSSHPLESSGDNEQFF
TRBJ2-7,TRBV29-1,NA,many,14,TGCAGCGTTGTACCGACGACCGGGTCATCCGAGCAGTACTTC,CSVVPTTGSSEQYF
TRBJ2-3,TRBV4-1,NA,few,13,TGCGCCAGCAGCCAAGGAGGTCCAGATACGCAGTATTTT,CASSQGGPDTQYF
TRBJ1-2,TRBV12-3/TRBV12-4,NA,many,13,TGTGCCAGCAGCATCGGCGCTAACTATGGCTACACCTTC,CASSIGANYGYTF
TRBJ2-6,TRBV5-1,NA,many,15,TGCGCCAGCAGCATTTCTGGGCCTGGGGCCAACGTCCTGACTTTC,CASSISGPGANVLTF
TRBJ2-7,TRBV27,NA,many,13,TGTGCCAGCAGTTTATCCGGGTCCGTCGGACGGTACTTC,CASSLSGSVGRYF
TRBJ2-2,TRBV12-3/TRBV12-4,NA,few,15,TGTGCCAGCAGTCCCCCCCAGGGGGGGTCCGGGGAGCTGTTTTTT,CASSPPQGGSGELFF
TRBJ2-6,TRBV20-1,TRBD1,NA,17,TGCAGTGCGAATGGCGGGACAGGGTTTTTTGGGGCCAACGTCCTGACTTTC,CSANGGTGFFGANVLTF
TRBJ1-2,TRBV18,TRBD1,NA,15,TGTGCCAGCTCACCACCGGGACAGCCGAACTATGGCTACACCTTC,CASSPPGQPNYGYTF
TRBJ2-5,TRBV9,NA,few,14,TGTGCCAGCAGCGCGCCCTACCATCAAGAGACCCAGTACTTC,CASSAPYHQETQYF
TRBJ2-7,TRBV4-3,TRBD1,many,14,TGCGCCAGCAGCCGCGGGACAGGGGTATACGAGCAGTACTTC,CASSRGTGVYEQYF
TRBJ2-7,TRBV7-2,NA,many,13,TGTGCCAGCAGCTTAGCGCCTGTCTACGAGCAGTACTTC,CASSLAPVYEQYF
TRBJ1-1,TRBV29-1,TRBD1,many,13,TGCAGCGCCCTGGGGACAGGGGCGCGCCCCCCTTTCTTT,CSALGTGARPPFF
TRBJ2-6,TRBV29-1,TRBD1,many,16,TGCAGCGTTTCGGGACAGGCTACGTCTGGGGCCAACGTCCTGACTTTC,CSVSGQATSGANVLTF
TRBJ2-2,TRBV30,NA,NA,13,TGTGCCTGGACAGGGGTACGGACCGGGGAGCTGTTTTTT,CAWTGVRTGELFF